This T cell receptor beta chain stems from a study of regulatory T cells in long-lasting Graves disease. Combining iRepertoire HTBI primers with Arm-PCR of CDR3 regions, the authors built TCR beta libraries. In TCRdb, the multiplex PCR reads were re-called with MiXCR into one record per CDR3 protein. The sample shows about 540,000 distinct CDR3 sequences, roughly 13% of them seen only once. This clonotype appeared many times. The time point: newly diagnosed GD, antithyroid drugs for less than 3 months. RNA from PBMCs was the source of the TCR library. Trimming pared 7 bases from V and 4 bases from J, leaving 10 bases between. This CDR3 is built from 12 residues. The same sample was also used in a study of T cells in Graves' hyperthyroidism and ophthalmopathy. That source reports: Across 18 months, stable Graves' hyperthyroidism was marked by no progression to ophthalmopathy. The TCR CDR3 first-round RT-PCR relied on the HTBI primer set. The model forecast ophthalmopathy, anticipating it by a median around 6.4 months before onset.

The source material was peripheral blood mononuclear cells (PBMCs), sampled at new diagnosis, from a patient treated with antithyroid drugs. The V gene is TRBV12-3 or TRBV12-4, the J gene TRBJ1-1; D unresolved. The TCR comes from a man aged 25 to 40 with Graves disease. Written as DNA, the CDR3 is TGTGCCAGCACCATCCACCCCACTGAAGCTTTCTTT. Its translation is CASTIHPTEAFF.